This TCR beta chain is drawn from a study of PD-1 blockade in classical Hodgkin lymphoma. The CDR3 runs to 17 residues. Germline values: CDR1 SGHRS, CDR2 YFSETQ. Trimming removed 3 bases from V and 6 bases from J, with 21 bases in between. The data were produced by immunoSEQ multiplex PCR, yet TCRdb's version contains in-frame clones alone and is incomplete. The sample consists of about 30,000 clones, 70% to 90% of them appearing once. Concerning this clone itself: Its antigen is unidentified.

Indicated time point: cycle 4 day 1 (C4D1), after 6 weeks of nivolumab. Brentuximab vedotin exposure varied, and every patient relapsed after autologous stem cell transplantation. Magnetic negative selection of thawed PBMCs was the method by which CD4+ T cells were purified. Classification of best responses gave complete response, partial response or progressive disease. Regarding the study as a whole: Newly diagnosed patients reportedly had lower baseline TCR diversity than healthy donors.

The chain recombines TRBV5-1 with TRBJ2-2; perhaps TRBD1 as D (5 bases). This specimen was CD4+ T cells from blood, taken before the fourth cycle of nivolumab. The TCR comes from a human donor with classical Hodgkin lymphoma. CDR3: CASSSQPRQSGAGELFF. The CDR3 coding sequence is TGCGCCAGCAGCTCCCAACCCCGACAGAGTGGCGCCGGGGAGCTGTTTTTT.